The sequence of this T cell receptor beta chain was determined in a study of blood T cell repertoires in COVID-19. Study-wide context: Samples came from the United States, Italy and Spain, spanning acute and convalescent COVID-19. T cells, B-cell-depleted T cells, or PBMCs supplied cDNA or gDNA.

How the authors handled the data: Quantification of nucleated cells was approximated via reference gene primer amplification. The assay was immunoSEQ multiplex PCR, and TCRdb's table has in-frame clones only and misses some. The V and J calls and clone size were taken over from that table, and D and trimming were inferred from the DNA. The table has 150,000 to 200,000 clones, 82% seen once. Germline assignment: CDR1 SEHNR and CDR2 FQNEAQ (reference sequence). Trimming cost V 5 bases and J 0 bases, with 11 bases left between them. The CDR3 loop spans 15 amino acids. This TCR derives from a woman in her twenties or thirties with acute or convalescent COVID-19. Sequences were obtained from peripheral blood. The gene calls are TRBV7-9 and TRBJ1-5; D is unresolved. In nucleotides, the CDR3 is TGTGCCAGCAGCCCTTATGGCGGTAGCAATCAGCCCCAGCATTTT. This encodes CASSPYGGSNQPQHF.